This T cell receptor (beta chain) was recovered during a study of OX40 agonist ivuxolimab in advanced cancers. About the study: Every 2 weeks, ivuxolimab was infused into the patients intravenously at between 0.01 and 10 mg/kg. Prior checkpoint blockade (anti-PD-1, anti-PD-L1 or anti-CTLA-4) was permitted; around 39% had it.

Turning to this clone: Its antigen is currently unknown.

Autoimmune disease history or systemic immunosuppression disqualified patients. Broader study findings: Some nonresponders additionally presented with little normalized T-cell clonal expansion.

The table came from immunoSEQ multiplex PCR; TCRdb's copy has only in-frame clones and leaves some out. The data show approximately 50,000 clones, roughly 90% seen once. Material: CD4+ or CD8+ T cells sorted from blood, obtained in a trial of the OX40 agonist ivuxolimab. This clonotype was sampled from an adult with an advanced solid tumor such as melanoma, head and neck, liver or kidney cancer.

The DNA of the CDR3 is TGTGCCATCACCCCGGGCCCGGGGAGAAACACCATATATTTT. Translation gives CAITPGPGRNTIYF. V gene TRBV10-3 combines with J gene TRBJ1-3; D unresolved. The germline V gene encodes CDR1 ENHRY and CDR2 SYGVKD. The CDR3 is 14 amino acids. V lost 7 bases, J lost 5 bases, and 15 bases lay in between.